This TCR beta chain came from a study of T cells after yellow fever vaccination. Looking at the study overall: Fractions of low cell number were prepared using SMART-Seq v4 Ultra Low Input. Study-level findings and limits: Contamination of FACS-sorted repertoires by abundant clonotypes from the bulk population could occur.

The germline V gene encodes CDR1 LGHDT and CDR2 YNNKEL (reference sequence). The CDR3 sequence is 17 residues long. Trimming took off 11 bases at V and 2 bases at J, with 24 bases between the two ends. This clonotype was counted between two and nine times. Using its own MiXCR run on the 5' RACE reads, TCRdb lists one record per CDR3 protein. The sample holds about 4,800 distinct CDR3 sequences; under 8.5% are singletons and the top ten take around two thirds. The specimen was PBMCs, either bulk or a sorted T-cell subset (CD4+, CD8+, memory, or dextramer-sorted; not recorded which), collected approximately 40 days after the first yellow fever vaccination. The receptor was isolated from a man between 18 and 35 years old who received the YFV17D yellow fever vaccine. The chain is built from TRBV3-1 and TRBJ2-2; the D is unclear. The CDR3 region is CACTQVLVGPNTGELFF. Here the CDR3 DNA reads TGTGCCTGCACCCAAGTATTGGTCGGGCCAAACACCGGGGAGCTGTTTTTT.